This T cell receptor beta chain is from a study of cytomegalovirus exposure and HLA in healthy donors. CDR3 length equals 13 residues. Germline loops: CDR1 SGHTA, CDR2 FQGNSA. The germline V and J ends were trimmed by 3 bases and 7 bases, with 9 bases remaining between them. This clone was observed a few times. Its specificity is not known. This cohort consisted of healthy bone marrow donors. The PCR had 60 Vbeta and 13 Jbeta primers. The assay was immunoSEQ multiplex PCR, and TCRdb's table has in-frame clones only and misses some. This sample carries fewer than 200,000 clones, 10% to 15% of them seen once, and the ten largest clones take 7.8%. The study, taken as a whole, reports: When analyzed later, a missense DCLRE1C variant was found to be linked to TCR beta V- and J-gene trimming.

The source material was PBMCs. The TCR originated in a man aged 50-60 years in good health and CMV-seropositive. V is TRBV7-2 and J is TRBJ1-4, with D possibly being TRBD1 (5 bases). CDR3 loop: CASSFTGSEKLFF. The CDR3 coding sequence is TGTGCCAGCAGCTTTACAGGAAGTGAAAAACTGTTTTTT.